A selection of T cell receptor beta chains follows, all from one sample in a study of blood T cells in healthy people across ages. TCRdb fed the 5' RACE reads into MiXCR, producing one record per CDR3 protein. The sample lists around 500,000 distinct CDR3 sequences; under 55% were seen once. The source material was blood. The origin of the receptors is a man older than 75 in good health. CDR3s include the opening cysteine and the closing phenylalanine or tryptophan. Some rows mark clone size as missing; the rest say once, few, many or name a class of expanded clone.

v_call	j_call	clone_size	cdr3_aa
TRBV20-1	-	-	CSAQGLAAGYEQYF
TRBV7-9	TRBJ1-2	few	CASSAPGGYGYTF
TRBV7-2	TRBJ1-1	once	CASSQTRNTEAFF
TRBV29-1	TRBJ1-1	-	CSVARSSSMNTEAFF
TRBV20-1	TRBJ2-3	few	CSARYTDTQYF
TRBV7-9	TRBJ1-2	-	CASSLGAQEGGYTF
TRBV9	TRBJ2-5	-	CASSVGQQGVETQYF
TRBV3-1	TRBJ2-1	few	CASSHAGNEQFF
TRBV6-6	TRBJ2-1	many	CASSVDGVYNEQFF
TRBV5-1	TRBJ2-5	-	CASRQDIQETQYF
TRBV20-1	TRBJ2-7	-	CSARGGTGMTYEQYF
TRBV24-1	TRBJ2-1	once	CATSDPPGPTYNEQFF
TRBV20-1	TRBJ2-7	-	CSAGGGKNYEQYF
TRBV6-6	TRBJ1-6	many	CASGALGSSPLHF
TRBV20-1	TRBJ1-4	few	CSARAKAGTANEKLFF
TRBV12-3/TRBV12-4	TRBJ2-7	-	CASSLASGGAAEQYF
TRBV3-1	TRBJ2-5	-	CASSPHLEGGAGQETQYF
TRBV15	TRBJ2-1	-	CATSRDGSGRKNEQFF
TRBV4-1	TRBJ2-1	once	CASSHLSGSNEQFF
TRBV20-1	TRBJ2-5	once	CSARRGPVLNEQYF
TRBV7-2	TRBJ1-1	-	CASSDGQAIEAFF
TRBV12-3/TRBV12-4	TRBJ2-7	-	CASNQGSREQYF
TRBV6-6	TRBJ2-2	-	CASSYSGGGGGELFF
TRBV20-1	TRBJ2-7	few	CSATGQIGSYEQYF
TRBV7-3	TRBJ2-6	-	CASSSLDPLVESGANVLTF
TRBV6-2/TRBV6-3	TRBJ2-3	-	CASSTGLAGDTQYF
TRBV12-3/TRBV12-4	TRBJ2-3	few	CASSHQREDRYTQYF
TRBV7-3	TRBJ2-1	few	CASSRGGGFYNEQFF
TRBV5-1	TRBJ1-1	-	CASSLSLSTEAFF
TRBV29-1	TRBJ1-2	-	CSVEEGTFRGYTF
TRBV3-1	TRBJ1-6	few	CASSQGTDNSPLHF
TRBV4-1	TRBJ2-1	-	CASSQVRQGSYNEQFF
TRBV27	TRBJ2-3	-	CASSLSGTDSSTDTQYF
TRBV10-2	TRBJ2-7	-	CASRPATGGYEQYF
TRBV12-3/TRBV12-4	-	-	CASSRIHEQYF
TRBV27	-	-	CASRALDIQYF
TRBV19	TRBJ2-7	-	CASSASSLGYEQYF